This T cell receptor beta chain was obtained from a study of T cell responses to AZD1222 COVID-19 vaccine. Germline V gives CDR1 PRHDT, CDR2 FYEKMQ (reference sequence). V lost 10 bases to trimming and J lost 1 base, with 13 bases between them. The CDR3 consists of 13 residues. Profiling relied on immunoSEQ multiplex PCR, and the TCRdb table lists in-frame clones only, not all of them. The sample includes some 150,000 clones, about nine tenths of them seen just once. The source material was peripheral blood, sampled on day 0 of AZD1222 vaccination. This rearrangement joins TRBV13 to TRBJ1-1; the D gene is possibly TRBD1 (5 bases). This TCR came from an adult in good health. The DNA of the CDR3 is TGTGCCACCAAGGACACTGAGAACACTGAAGCTTTCTTT. The encoded protein is CATKDTENTEAFF.